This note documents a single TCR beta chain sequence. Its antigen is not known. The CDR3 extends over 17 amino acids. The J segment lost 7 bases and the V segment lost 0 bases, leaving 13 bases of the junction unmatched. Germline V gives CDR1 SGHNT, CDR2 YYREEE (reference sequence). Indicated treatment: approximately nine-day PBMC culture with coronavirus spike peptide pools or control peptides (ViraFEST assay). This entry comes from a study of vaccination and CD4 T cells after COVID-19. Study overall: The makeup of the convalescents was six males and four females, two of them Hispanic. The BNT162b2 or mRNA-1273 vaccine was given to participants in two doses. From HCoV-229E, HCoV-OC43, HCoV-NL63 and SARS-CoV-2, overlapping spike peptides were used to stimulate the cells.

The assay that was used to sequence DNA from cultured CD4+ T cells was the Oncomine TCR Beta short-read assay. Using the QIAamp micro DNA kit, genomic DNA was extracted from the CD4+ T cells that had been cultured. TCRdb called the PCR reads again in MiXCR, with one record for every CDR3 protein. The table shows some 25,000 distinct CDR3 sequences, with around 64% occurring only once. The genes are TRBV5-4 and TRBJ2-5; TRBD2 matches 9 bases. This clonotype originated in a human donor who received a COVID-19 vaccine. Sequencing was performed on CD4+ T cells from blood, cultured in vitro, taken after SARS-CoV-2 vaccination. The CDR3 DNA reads TGTGCCAGCAGCTTGGAGGGGCTAGCGGGGAAGCGAGGGACCCAGTACTTC. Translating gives CASSLEGLAGKRGTQYF.